The next 17 T cell receptor beta chains were all read from a single sample in a study of blood T cells in healthy people across ages. The use of a sample-barcoded 5' primer and a J-beta primer mix characterized a second PCR of roughly 6 to 11 cycles. TCRdb re-called the 5' RACE reads through MiXCR, storing one row per CDR3 protein. Among 800,000 to 950,000 distinct CDR3 sequences, 30% to 45% were seen once, and the ten largest hold 10% to 15%. Sample: blood. The receptors were sampled from a man aged 18 to 30 in good health.

The chain employs TRBV7-2 and TRBJ2-1, with unresolved D. Trimming removed 3 bases from V and 0 bases from J, with 12 bases in between. The CDR3 consists of 16 residues. Germline CDR1 reads SGHTA; CDR2 reads FQGNSA. The DNA of the CDR3 is TGTGCCAGCAGCTTCTACGGCCCGAGCTCCTACAATGAGCAGTTCTTC. Translating gives CASSFYGPSSYNEQFF.

This sequence joins TRBV9 and TRBJ2-7, with 7 bases matching TRBD2. The V gene end was trimmed by 3 bases and the J gene end by 10 bases; junction bases not matched to a gene: 7. This CDR3 is built from 12 residues. Germline values: CDR1 SGDLS, CDR2 YYNGEE. CDR3 sequence: CASSASSGAQYF. CDR3 DNA sequence: TGTGCCAGCAGCGCTTCGAGCGGGGCTCAGTACTTC.

The sample holds many counts of this clonotype. This chain links TRBV20-1 with TRBJ2-3, with 12 bases identical to TRBD1. Germline V gene lookup returns CDR1 DFQATT and CDR2 SNEGSKA (reference sequence). Trimming took 6 bases from V and 2 from J; bases not matched to a gene: 12. The CDR3 totals 17 residues. The CDR3 DNA follows: TGCAGTGCCCGCGACGGGACAGGGGGCAAGATCACAGATACGCAGTATTTT. This translates into CSARDGTGGKITDTQYF.

This clonotype was counted a single time. Since a much larger clone is just one base distant, this may be a read error. The chain employs TRBV4-2 and TRBJ2-1; 9 nucleotides line up with TRBD1. The CDR3 length is 14 residues. The trim removed 4 bases at V and 14 bases at J, leaving 12 bases unmatched. The germline V gene has CDR1 LGHNA and CDR2 YNFKEQ. CDR3 in amino acids: CASSPAGQGIKKFF. The CDR3 DNA is TGTGCCAGCAGCCCTGCCGGACAGGGGATTAAAAAGTTCTTC.

The chain has TRBV15 and TRBJ2-2, with D hard to call. Trimming pared 5 bases from V and 4 bases from J, leaving 14 bases between. The CDR3 contains 15 residues. From germline, CDR1 is LNHNV and CDR2 YYDKDF (reference sequence). Written as DNA, the CDR3 is TGTGCCACCAGCCCACTCCTGAAGGGCACCGGGGAGCTGTTTTTT. Amino acid sequence: CATSPLLKGTGELFF.

The count of this clonotype is one. The chain has TRBV27 and TRBJ2-5; the D gene is possibly TRBD1 (6 bases). V lost 5 bases to trimming and J lost 11 bases, with 21 bases between them. CDR3 length: 14 amino acids. Germline values: CDR1 MNHEY, CDR2 SMNVEV (reference sequence). The CDR3 protein is CASSNTGSYNEQYF. CDR3 nucleotide sequence: TGTGCCAGCAGTAATACAGGGTCCTACAATGAGCAGTACTTC.

The genes are TRBV21-1 and TRBJ2-7. TRBV21-1 is termed a pseudogene. The CDR3 spans 18 residues. The CDR3 protein is CASSRPKLGSYSANEQYF. In DNA form, the CDR3 reads TGTGCCAGCAGCAGACCCAAATTAGGGTCTTATTCCGCAAATGAGCAGTACTTC.

In DNA, the CDR3 is TGTGCCAGCAGTTTAGCGACAGGGACCCGAGGTGAAGCTTTCTTT. Its protein is CASSLATGTRGEAFF. The V call is TRBV12-3 or TRBV12-4, the J call TRBJ1-1; the match to TRBD1 covers 7 bases. The CDR3 covers 15 residues. The trim removed 0 bases at V and 7 bases at J, leaving 8 bases unmatched.

This clonotype showed up just a few times. The V call is TRBV7-2, the J call TRBJ2-1, with 8 bases identical to TRBD2. This CDR3 is 14 amino acids long. Germline assignment: CDR1 SGHTA and CDR2 FQGNSA. Germline trimming cut 5 bases from V and 5 bases from J; bases unmatched to any gene: 5. CDR3: CASSPGLGDNEQFF. In nucleotides, the CDR3 is TGTGCCAGCAGCCCGGGACTAGGAGACAATGAGCAGTTCTTC.

This clonotype was observed a few times. CDR3 amino acids: CSVAVLVAGGYNEQFF. The CDR3 coding sequence is TGCAGCGTTGCGGTCCTGGTAGCGGGGGGCTACAATGAGCAGTTCTTC. This sequence joins TRBV29-1 and TRBJ2-1; 10 bases are shared with TRBD2. From germline, CDR1 is SQVTM and CDR2 ANQGSEA. This CDR3 is 16 amino acids long. V shed 4 bases and J 3 bases; nucleotides not matched to a gene: 9.

Notes on this clonotype: This may arise from a read error, as a much more abundant clone is one base away. V and J are TRBV4-3 and TRBJ2-7; a possible D gene is TRBD1 (6 bases). V lost 1 base, J lost 7 bases, and 14 bases lay in between. This CDR3 is 14 amino acids long. Germline CDR1 and CDR2: LGHNA and YSLEER. Here the CDR3 reads CASSQGLQGNEQYF. CDR3 coding DNA: TGCGCCAGCAGCCAAGGTCTTCAGGGGAATGAGCAGTACTTC.

This clonotype came up a few times. This chain links TRBV12-3 or TRBV12-4 with TRBJ2-2; TRBD1 matches at 9 bases. The trim removed 6 bases at V and 5 bases at J, leaving 4 bases unmatched. The length of the CDR3 is 14 residues. The CDR3 sequence is CASRGTGITGELFF. DNA for the CDR3: TGTGCCAGCAGGGGGACAGGGATTACCGGGGAGCTGTTTTTT.

Regarding this clonotype: A single base separates this from a much larger clone, so it may be a read error. The rearrangement links TRBV6-5 to TRBJ2-7; D might be TRBD2 (6 bases). CDR1 and CDR2 from the germline V gene are MNHEY and SVGAGI. The CDR3 has 13 residues. The V gene lost 11 bases and the J gene lost 0 bases, with 14 bases spanning the gap. The CDR3 reads CAGTGESSYEQYF. DNA of the CDR3: TGTGCCGGAACGGGGGAGAGCTCCTACGAGCAGTACTTC.

The chain couples TRBV29-1 to TRBJ2-1, with TRBD1 matching over 7 bases. The germline gives CDR1 SQVTM, CDR2 ANQGSEA. V shed 6 bases and J 4 bases; nucleotides not matched to a gene: 0. The CDR3 sequence is 11 residues long. The CDR3 protein is CSVGQYNEQFF. CDR3 DNA sequence: TGCAGCGTGGGACAGTACAATGAGCAGTTCTTC.

The rearrangement joins TRBV7-3 to TRBJ1-3; D is unclear. Germline CDR1 is SGHTA and CDR2 is FQGTGA. V lost 0 bases and J 0 bases, leaving 6 bases between the germline ends. The CDR3 is made up of 15 amino acids. CDR3 sequence reads: CASSLTRDSGNTIYF. The CDR3 nucleotides are TGTGCCAGCAGCTTAACGAGGGACTCTGGAAACACCATATATTTT. The full variable domain, completed using reference TRBV7-3 and TRBJ1-3, is GAGVSQTPSNKVTEKGKYVELRCDPISGHTALYWYRQSLGQGPEFLIYFQGTGAADDSGLPNDRFFAVRPEGSVSTLKIQRTERGDSAVYLCASSLTRDSGNTIYFGEGSWLTVV.

Points on this clonotype: This may be a read error: a much more frequent sequence differs by one nucleotide. The chain has TRBV6-5 and TRBJ2-5; unclear D gene. The tail of the sequence fits TRBJ2-7 better, so the J call may be wrong. Germline V gene data show CDR1 as MNHEY and CDR2 as SVGAGI. The CDR3 has 11 amino acids. This CDR3 is CASSYDYEQYF. The CDR3 DNA follows: TGTGCCAGCAGTTACGACTACGAGCAGTACTTC.

The rearrangement joins TRBV9 to TRBJ2-7; no definite D call. The end of the DNA aligns better with TRBJ2-5, so the J call may be wrong. The CDR3 loop spans 13 amino acids. The V gene's germline CDR1 is SGDLS and CDR2 YYNGEE. This CDR3 reads CASSGTFGGTQYF. The CDR3 DNA reads TGTGCCAGCAGCGGAACGTTTGGCGGGACCCAGTACTTC.